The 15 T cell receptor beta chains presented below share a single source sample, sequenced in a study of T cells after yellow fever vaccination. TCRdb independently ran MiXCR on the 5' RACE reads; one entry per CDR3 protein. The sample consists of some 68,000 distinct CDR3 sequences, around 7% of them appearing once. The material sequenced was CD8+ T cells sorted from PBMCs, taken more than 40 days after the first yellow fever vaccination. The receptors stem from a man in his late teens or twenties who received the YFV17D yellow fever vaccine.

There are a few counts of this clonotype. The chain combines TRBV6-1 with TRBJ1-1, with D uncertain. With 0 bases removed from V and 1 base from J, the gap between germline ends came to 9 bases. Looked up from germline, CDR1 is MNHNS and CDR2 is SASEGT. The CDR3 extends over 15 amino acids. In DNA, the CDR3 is TGTGCCAGCAGTGAAGCATGGCGGGAGAACACTGAAGCTTTCTTT. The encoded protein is CASSEAWRENTEAFF.

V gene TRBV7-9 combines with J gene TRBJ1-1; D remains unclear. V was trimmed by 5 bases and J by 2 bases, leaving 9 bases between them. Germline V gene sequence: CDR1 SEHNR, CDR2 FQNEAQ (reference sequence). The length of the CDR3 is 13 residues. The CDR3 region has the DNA TGTGCCAGCAGCAAAACGATTAACACTGAAGCTTTCTTT. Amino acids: CASSKTINTEAFF.

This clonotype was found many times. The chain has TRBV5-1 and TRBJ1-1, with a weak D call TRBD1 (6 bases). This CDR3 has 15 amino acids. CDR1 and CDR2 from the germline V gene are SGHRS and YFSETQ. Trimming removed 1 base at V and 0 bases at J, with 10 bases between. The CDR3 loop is CASSLSGGLNTEAFF. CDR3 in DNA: TGCGCCAGCAGCTTGTCGGGGGGCCTGAACACTGAAGCTTTCTTT.

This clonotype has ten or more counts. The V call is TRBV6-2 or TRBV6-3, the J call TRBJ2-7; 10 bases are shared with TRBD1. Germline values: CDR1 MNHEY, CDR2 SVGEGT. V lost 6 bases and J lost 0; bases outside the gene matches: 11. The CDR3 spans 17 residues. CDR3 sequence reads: CASSPPGQGFSSYEQYF. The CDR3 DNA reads TGTGCCAGCAGCCCCCCGGGACAGGGGTTTTCCTCCTACGAGCAGTACTTC.

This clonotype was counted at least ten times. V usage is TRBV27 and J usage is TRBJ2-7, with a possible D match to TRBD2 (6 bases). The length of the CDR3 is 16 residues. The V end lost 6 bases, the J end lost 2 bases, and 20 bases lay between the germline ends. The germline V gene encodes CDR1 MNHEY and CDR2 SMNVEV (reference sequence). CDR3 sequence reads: CASSPIGGNGAYEQYF. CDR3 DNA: TGTGCCAGCAGCCCCATTGGGGGGAATGGGGCCTACGAGCAGTACTTC.

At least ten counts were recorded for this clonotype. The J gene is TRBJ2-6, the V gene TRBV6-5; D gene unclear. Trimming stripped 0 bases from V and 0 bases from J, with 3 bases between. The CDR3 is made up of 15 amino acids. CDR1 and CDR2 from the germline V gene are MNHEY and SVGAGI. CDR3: CASSYSVSGANVLTF. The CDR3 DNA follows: TGTGCCAGCAGTTACTCGGTCTCTGGGGCCAACGTCCTGACTTTC.

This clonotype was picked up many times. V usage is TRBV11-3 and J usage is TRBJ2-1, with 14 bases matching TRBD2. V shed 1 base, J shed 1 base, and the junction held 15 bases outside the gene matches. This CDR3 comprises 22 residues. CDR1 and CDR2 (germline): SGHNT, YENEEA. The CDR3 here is CASSLGRGARTSGGTSYNEQFF. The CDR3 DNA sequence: TGTGCCAGCAGCTTAGGTAGGGGCGCTAGGACTAGCGGGGGGACTTCCTACAATGAGCAGTTCTTC.

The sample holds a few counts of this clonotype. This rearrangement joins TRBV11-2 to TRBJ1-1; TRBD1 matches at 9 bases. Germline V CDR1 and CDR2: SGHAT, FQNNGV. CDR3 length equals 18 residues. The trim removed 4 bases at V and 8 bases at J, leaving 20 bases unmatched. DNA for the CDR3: TGTGCCAGCAGCTCCACATTTTCCGGGACAGGGTTTGTCGGGGAAGCTTTCTTT. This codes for CASSSTFSGTGFVGEAFF.

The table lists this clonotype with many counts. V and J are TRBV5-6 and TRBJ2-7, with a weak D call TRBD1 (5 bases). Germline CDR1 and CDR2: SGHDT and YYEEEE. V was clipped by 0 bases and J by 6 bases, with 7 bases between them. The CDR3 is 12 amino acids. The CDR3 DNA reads TGTGCCAGCAGCTTGGGACAGACCGAGCAGTACGTC. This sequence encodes CASSLGQTEQYV.

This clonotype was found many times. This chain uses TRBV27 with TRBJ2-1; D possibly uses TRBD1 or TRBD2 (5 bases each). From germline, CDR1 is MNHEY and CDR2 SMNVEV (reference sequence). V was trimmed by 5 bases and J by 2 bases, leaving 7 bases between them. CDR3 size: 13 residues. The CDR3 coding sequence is TGTGCCAGCAGTCGGGACCCCTACAATGAGCAGTTCTTC. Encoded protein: CASSRDPYNEQFF.

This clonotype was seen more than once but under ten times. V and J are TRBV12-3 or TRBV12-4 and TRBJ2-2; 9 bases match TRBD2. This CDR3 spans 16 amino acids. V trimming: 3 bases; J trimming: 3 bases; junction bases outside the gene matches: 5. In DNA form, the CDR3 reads TGTGCCAGCAGTTTGGCGGGGGGGCTTGACACCGGGGAGCTGTTTTTT. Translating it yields CASSLAGGLDTGELFF.

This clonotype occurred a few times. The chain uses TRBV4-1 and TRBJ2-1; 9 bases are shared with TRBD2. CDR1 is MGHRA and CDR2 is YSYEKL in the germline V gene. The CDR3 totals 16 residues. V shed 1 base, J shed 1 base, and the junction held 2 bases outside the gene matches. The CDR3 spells CASSQGGGASYNEQFF. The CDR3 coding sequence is TGCGCCAGCAGCCAAGGCGGGGGGGCATCCTACAATGAGCAGTTCTTC.

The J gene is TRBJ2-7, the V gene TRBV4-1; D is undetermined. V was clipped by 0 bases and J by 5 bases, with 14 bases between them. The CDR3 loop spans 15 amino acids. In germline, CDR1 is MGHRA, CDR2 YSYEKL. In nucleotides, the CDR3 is TGCGCCAGCAGCCAAGAGTCCGGGTTCTTCAACGAGCAGTACTTC. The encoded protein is CASSQESGFFNEQYF.

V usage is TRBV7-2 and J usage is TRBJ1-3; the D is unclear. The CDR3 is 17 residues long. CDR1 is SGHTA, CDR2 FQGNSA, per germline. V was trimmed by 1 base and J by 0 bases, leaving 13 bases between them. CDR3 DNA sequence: TGTGCCAGCAGCTTAGTTCAAGGGCCTAGCTCTGGAAACACCATATATTTT. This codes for CASSLVQGPSSGNTIYF.

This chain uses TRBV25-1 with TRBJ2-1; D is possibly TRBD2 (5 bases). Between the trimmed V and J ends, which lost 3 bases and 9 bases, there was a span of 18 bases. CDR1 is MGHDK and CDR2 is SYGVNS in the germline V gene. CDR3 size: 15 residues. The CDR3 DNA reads TGTGCCAGCAGTGAGCTATTCACAGAGGGCGGTGAGCAGTTCTTC. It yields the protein CASSELFTEGGEQFF.